A single sample gave rise to the 25 T cell receptor beta chains below, sequenced in a study of patients and donors after allogeneic stem cell transplantation. Using its own MiXCR run on the RT-PCR reads, TCRdb lists one record per CDR3 protein. Of 150,000 to 250,000 distinct CDR3 sequences listed, 41% are singletons. The sample taken for sequencing was blood, either unsorted or a sorted T cell fraction (not recorded which). Every receptor here comes from a human donor who was either an allogeneic HSCT recipient or a stem cell or donor lymphocyte infusion donor (not recorded which). It is not recorded whose cells these are; they may come from a transplant donor.

The chain combines TRBV15 with TRBJ1-4; TRBD1 matches at 7 bases. Germline loops: CDR1 LNHNV, CDR2 YYDKDF (reference sequence). V dropped 3 bases and J dropped 0; count of bases not matched to a gene: 7. The CDR3 totals 17 residues. CDR3 in amino acids: CATSSEHTGATNEKLFF. DNA of the CDR3: TGTGCCACCAGCAGCGAACATACAGGGGCAACTAATGAAAAACTGTTTTTT.

The rearrangement joins TRBV11-2 to TRBJ1-4; D remains unclear. V was shortened by 6 bases and J by 4 bases, with 15 bases between the two germline ends. Per germline, CDR1 SGHAT and CDR2 FQNNGV. The CDR3 is 15 residues long. As DNA, the CDR3 is TGTGCCAGCAGTTACACCGGGTCCTTTAATGAAAAACTGTTTTTT. This gives the protein CASSYTGSFNEKLFF.

The chain uses TRBV27 and TRBJ2-1; TRBD2 aligns across 7 bases. V gave up 3 bases and J gave up 7 bases; unmatched junction bases: 6. This CDR3 region has 14 residues. Looked up from germline, CDR1 is MNHEY and CDR2 is SMNVEV (reference sequence). The CDR3 spells CASSLTGGGNEQFF. The CDR3 DNA follows: TGTGCCAGCAGTTTGACGGGAGGCGGGAATGAGCAGTTCTTC.

This clonotype was observed a handful of times. V and J are TRBV15 and TRBJ2-7; D is undetermined. The CDR3 loop spans 10 amino acids. Germline CDR1 reads LNHNV; CDR2 reads YYDKDF (reference sequence). V shed 8 bases and J shed 10 bases, with 12 bases lying between them. The CDR3 nucleotides are TGTGCCACCCCTCAGGACGGACAGTACTTC. Protein product: CATPQDGQYF. Based on the CDR3 plus reference TRBV15 and TRBJ2-7, the full variable domain is DAMVIQNPRYQVTQFGKPVTLSCSQTLNHNVMYWYQQKSSQAPKLLFHYYDKDFNNEADTPDNFQSRRPNTSFCFLDIRSPGLGDTAMYLCATPQDGQYFGPGTRLTVT.

The chain couples TRBV20-1 to TRBJ1-4; D is ambiguous. The germline V and J ends were trimmed by 0 bases and 4 bases, with 9 bases remaining between them. The CDR3 is made up of 14 amino acids. Germline V gene sequence: CDR1 DFQATT, CDR2 SNEGSKA (reference sequence). CDR3 nucleotide sequence: TGCAGTGCTAGAGACATAACGGGTAATGAAAAACTGTTTTTT. As protein: CSARDITGNEKLFF.

The chain links TRBV30 to TRBJ2-1; 7 bases are shared with TRBD2. V gave up 7 bases and J gave up 4 bases; unmatched junction bases: 13. CDR1 and CDR2 from the germline V gene are GTSNPN and SVGIG (reference sequence). The CDR3 covers 15 residues. The CDR3 DNA sequence: TGTGCCTCAGAGCGGGGCAGGGTCCTTTACAATGAGCAGTTCTTC. Encoded protein: CASERGRVLYNEQFF.

This clonotype was observed a single time. This chain uses TRBV30 with TRBJ1-1, with a tentative D call TRBD1 (6 bases). Germline CDR1 is GTSNPN and CDR2 is SVGIG (reference sequence). The CDR3 is 11 residues long. Trimming removed 4 bases at V and 5 bases at J, with 8 bases between. CDR3 loop: CAWTQGTEAFF. CDR3 sequence (DNA): TGTGCCTGGACCCAGGGGACTGAAGCTTTCTTT.

This clonotype was observed many times. This chain connects TRBV6-5 to TRBJ1-1, with D maybe TRBD1 (5 bases). Trimming stripped 5 bases from V and 0 bases from J, with 13 bases between. This CDR3 has 15 residues. The germline gives CDR1 MNHEY, CDR2 SVGAGI. In nucleotides, the CDR3 is TGTGCCAGCAGTAGAGACCAGGGAGTGAACACTGAAGCTTTCTTT. This gives the protein CASSRDQGVNTEAFF.

This clonotype was detected a few times. The chain couples TRBV9 to TRBJ1-3; no clear D gene. The CDR3 sequence is 16 residues long. Trimming pared 4 bases from V and 0 bases from J, leaving 14 bases between. Germline V gene lookup returns CDR1 SGDLS and CDR2 YYNGEE. The CDR3, as DNA: TGTGCCAGCAGCCTCAGCCCAGAGGACTCTGGAAACACCATATATTTT. Translating it yields CASSLSPEDSGNTIYF.

The chain employs TRBV12-3 or TRBV12-4 and TRBJ2-2, with D possibly TRBD1 on 5 matching bases. The CDR3 loop spans 16 amino acids. Trimming removed 6 bases from V and 4 bases from J, with 18 bases in between. The CDR3 loop is CASSKNQGAFTGELFF. The CDR3 DNA sequence: TGTGCCAGCAGCAAGAATCAGGGCGCCTTCACCGGGGAGCTGTTTTTT.

This chain uses TRBV12-3 or TRBV12-4 with TRBJ1-2; TRBD1 is a possible D gene (5 bases). The CDR3 spans 14 residues. Trimming shortened V by 1 base and J by 7 bases, and 13 bases separated the two germline ends. The CDR3 spells CASSLGQTTGGYTF. The CDR3 nucleotides read TGTGCCAGCAGTTTAGGACAGACTACAGGTGGCTACACCTTC.

The J gene is TRBJ2-1, the V gene TRBV5-1; TRBD2 agrees at 13 bases. Losses at the gene ends were 4 bases for V and 6 bases for J; bases not matched to a gene: 7. The CDR3 length is 16 residues. CDR1 SGHRS and CDR2 YFSETQ come from the germline V gene. The CDR3 DNA is TGCGCCAGCAGCCCCAGACTAGCGGGAGGCATCAATGAGCAGTTCTTC. Its protein product is CASSPRLAGGINEQFF.

This clonotype was counted a single time. The chain links TRBV7-9 to TRBJ2-7, with 8 bases that match TRBD2. The CDR3 sequence is 16 residues long. J was trimmed by 7 bases and V by 2 bases; bases with no gene match: 13. Germline CDR1 reads SEHNR; CDR2 reads FQNEAQ (reference sequence). The CDR3 sequence is CASSLRISGGGGEQYF. The CDR3 DNA is TGTGCCAGCAGCTTAAGGATCAGCGGGGGTGGAGGGGAGCAGTACTTC. The complete variable domain, with remaining parts taken from reference TRBV7-9 and TRBJ2-7, reads DTGVSQNPRHKITKRGQNVTFRCDPISEHNRLYWYRQTLGQGPEFLTYFQNEAQLEKSRLLSDRFSAERPKGSFSTLEIQRTEQGDSAMYLCASSLRISGGGGEQYFGPGTRLTVT.

The V and J genes are TRBV5-6 and TRBJ1-1; 8 bases match TRBD1. The CDR3 runs to 14 residues. Per germline, CDR1 SGHDT and CDR2 YYEEEE. Trimming removed 5 bases from V and 8 bases from J; junction bases left unmatched: 11. In DNA, the CDR3 is TGTGCCAGCAGATTCGGACAGGGTAGGACCGAAGCTTTCTTT. Its translation is CASRFGQGRTEAFF.

The V gene is TRBV27, the J gene TRBJ2-7; the match to TRBD2 covers 9 bases. Trimming removed 0 bases from V and 5 bases from J; junction bases left unmatched: 8. CDR1 MNHEY and CDR2 SMNVEV come from the germline V gene (reference sequence). The CDR3 extends over 16 amino acids. The CDR3, as DNA: TGTGCCAGCAGTTTATCGGGGAGCGGGGGGTTGAACGAGCAGTACTTC. This encodes CASSLSGSGGLNEQYF.

This clonotype occurred a few times. The chain uses TRBV15 and TRBJ1-3; D not certain. The V and J ends lost 0 bases and 0 bases respectively, with 9 bases between them. This CDR3 is built from 16 residues. Germline loops: CDR1 LNHNV, CDR2 YYDKDF (reference sequence). CDR3 region: CATSRDLVGSGNTIYF. CDR3 DNA: TGTGCCACCAGCAGAGATCTGGTCGGCTCTGGAAACACCATATATTTT.

The chain employs TRBV2 and TRBJ2-2; 7 positions agree with TRBD2. The CDR3 totals 17 residues. Trimming removed 2 bases from V and 4 bases from J; junction bases left unmatched: 10. CDR1 SNHLY and CDR2 FYNNEI come from the germline V gene. The CDR3: CASSERGLADFTGELFF. The CDR3 DNA is TGTGCCAGCAGTGAAAGGGGCCTAGCGGACTTCACCGGGGAGCTGTTTTTT.

The genes are TRBV4-1 and TRBJ2-7, with TRBD2 matching over 7 bases. This CDR3 is 17 amino acids long. Germline V gives CDR1 MGHRA, CDR2 YSYEKL. With 2 bases clipped from V and 0 bases from J, the junction kept 10 bases outside the gene matches. The CDR3 DNA reads as TGCGCCAGCAGCCAAAATATCCTAGCGGCTAGCTCCTACGAGCAGTACTTC. Its translation is CASSQNILAASSYEQYF.

The V gene is TRBV4-2, the J gene TRBJ1-5, with D unresolved. This CDR3 spans 15 amino acids. CDR1 is LGHNA, CDR2 YNFKEQ, per germline. Between the trimmed V and J ends, which lost 1 base and 3 bases, there was a span of 10 bases. The CDR3 region has the DNA TGTGCCAGCAGCCAAGCCCTCGGCCCCAATCAGCCCCAGCATTTT. It encodes CASSQALGPNQPQHF.

V gene TRBV18 combines with J gene TRBJ2-1; no reliable D call. The CDR3 spans 13 residues. Trimming took 6 bases from V and 8 from J, leaving 14 bases between them. Looked up from germline, CDR1 is KGHSH and CDR2 is LQKENI. CDR3: CASSLTGPDEQFF. The CDR3 bases are TGTGCCAGCTCCCTGACTGGACCCGATGAGCAGTTCTTC.

V usage is TRBV28 and J usage is TRBJ2-3, with D hard to call. The CDR3 sequence is 14 residues long. Trimming left V 3 bases short and J 1 base short, with 8 bases between. The germline V gene encodes CDR1 MDHEN and CDR2 SYDVKM. The CDR3 here is CASSFFGGTDTQYF. The CDR3 DNA reads as TGTGCCAGCAGTTTTTTTGGGGGCACAGATACGCAGTATTTT.

This clonotype occurred many times. J is TRBJ1-1 and V is TRBV6-2 or TRBV6-3; tentatively, D is TRBD1 (6 bases). Germline V lookup: CDR1 MNHEY, CDR2 SVGEGT. This CDR3 spans 16 amino acids. The V end was cut by 2 bases, the J end by 3 bases, with 16 bases between. CDR3 bases: TGTGCCAGCAGTTACGTCTTAGGGGGGCAAGACACTGAAGCTTTCTTT. Protein product: CASSYVLGGQDTEAFF.

This clonotype was seen a few times. The rearrangement links TRBV12-3 or TRBV12-4 to TRBJ1-5; D ambiguous. V shed 5 bases and J shed 8 bases, with 13 bases lying between them. This CDR3 contains 13 residues. CDR3 sequence: CASSPNSREPQHF. CDR3 nucleotide sequence: TGTGCCAGCAGTCCGAACAGCCGTGAGCCCCAGCATTTT.

This CDR3 reads CATSRDLRERYNEQFF. The CDR3 coding sequence is TGTGCCACCAGCAGAGATCTGCGGGAGAGGTACAATGAGCAGTTCTTC. This chain uses TRBV15 with TRBJ2-1, with 7 bases that match TRBD2. The ends lost 0 bases at V and 4 bases at J; junction bases unmatched: 6. CDR3 length equals 16 residues. CDR1 is LNHNV, CDR2 YYDKDF, per germline (reference sequence).

The rearrangement links TRBV12-3 or TRBV12-4 to TRBJ1-5; D uncertain. V shed 4 bases and J shed 3 bases, with 7 bases lying between them. CDR3 length: 13 amino acids. The CDR3 loop is CASSWILNQPQHF. The CDR3 nucleotides are TGTGCCAGCAGTTGGATCCTCAATCAGCCCCAGCATTTT.